This T cell receptor (beta chain) was sequenced in a study of radiation and T cells in renal cell carcinoma (TCRdb year 2020). Broadly, across the study: Samples were obtained from a clinical trial, in which 15 Gy stereotactic body radiation therapy was delivered to primary renal cell carcinomas and nephrectomy was performed 4 weeks later. TCR beta sequencing covered approximately 50 samples in total, comprising approximately 26 tumors and 27 peripheral blood samples. Across all 55 or so samples, several million unique CDR3 nucleotide sequences, encoding 2,658,974 unique CDR3 amino acid sequences, were identified.

As to this clone: The specificity of this receptor is unknown. No base-level quality is on record; no much larger clone is a single base apart.

TCR beta libraries were generated from genomic DNA with the immunoSEQ kit, following the manufacturer's recommendations. For library preparation, a first multiplex PCR was performed with proprietary primers, followed by a second PCR in which unique barcodes were added, and bead cleanups were performed after each round. A positive control reaction and a negative control reaction, both provided in the kit, were run with every batch of samples. The final libraries underwent checking on an Agilent 4200 TapeStation D1000 ScreenTape, volumetric pooling, and quantification by qPCR. An Illumina NextSeq500 fitted with a MidOutput 150-cycle cartridge performed the sequencing, running 156 Read1 cycles and 15 Index1 cycles with the kit's custom primers. The pooled library was loaded at 0.85 to 1 pM, with an approximately 19% PhiX control spiked in. Per the authors' processing: Vendor-processed data were analyzed in R, and a clonotype was defined as all T cells sharing the same CDR3 nucleotide sequence. In the clone abundance analyses, frequencies in each sample were normalized to that sample's 10,000 most abundant clones. Public T cell clones, averaging fewer than five per sample, were removed before analysis. An abundance difference of at least 32-fold between compartments was the criterion for calling clonotypes tumor-enriched or baseline blood-enriched. Clonotypes expanded or contracted between blood time points were identified with a beta-binomial differential abundance model. Similarity between tumor and blood repertoires was quantified using the Baroni-Urbani and Buser coefficient, and groups were compared with two-tailed Wilcoxon tests in R. TCRdb obtained this table from immuneACCESS and retained in-frame rearrangements with V and J assigned. These tables miss some clones; where compared with another copy, unresolved V genes account for less than half of the shortfall, and the remainder is unexplained. The DNA gave D and trimming, while V, J and clone size come from that table. Here the sample has about 130,000 clones; approximately 85% occur a single time. 5.8% of the sample goes to the ten largest clones.

Paper-wide results and their limitations: Because no pretreatment tumor biopsies were available, whether clonotypes were present in the tumor at baseline could not be determined. Effects of radiation dose or scheduling on the TCR repertoire could not be addressed with the single-armed trial design. Changes in the blood repertoire were not tracked past 4 weeks after treatment. Top tumor clonotypes rose in blood from baseline to 2 weeks post-radiation, then contracted by 4 weeks, suggesting transient expansion of tumor-resident clones.

Explained via the paper, the time point label denotes: blood 2 weeks post-SBRT. Reading the label with the study, this specimen's treatment or condition is: 15 Gy SBRT to primary tumor, nephrectomy 4 weeks later. Serial peripheral blood from radiation-treated patients was sampled at baseline, 2 weeks and 4 weeks after SBRT to track tumor-enriched clonotypes. Every patient's renal cell carcinoma showed clear cell pathology. Genomic DNA for TCR sequencing was prepared using the QIAamp DNA Blood Mini Kit (Qiagen). The analyses included just those samples that passed every quality control check. The TCR was taken from a man between 45 and 60 years old with renal cell carcinoma. Sequencing was performed on blood, taken from a patient whose treatment included radiotherapy and nephrectomy.

The CDR3 amino acid sequence is: CASSWGSGESGNTIYF. DNA sequence: TGCGCCAGCAGCTGGGGATCAGGGGAATCTGGAAACACCATATATTTT. The chain is made from TRBV5-1 and TRBJ1-3, and possibly TRBD1, on 6 matching bases. Per the germline V gene, SGHRS is the CDR1 and YFSETQ is the CDR2. V and J lose 3 bases and 1 base, and a span of 14 bases separates them. The CDR3, cysteine through phenylalanine, is 16 amino acids long. CDR3 DNA is the only sequence kept; it has 48 bases, read in frame from the first base.